The 27 T cell receptor beta chains below all came from one sample that was sequenced in a study of T-cell reconstitution after alpha-beta-depleted transplantation in children (TCRdb year 2016). Libraries were built with PCR. For sequencing, an Illumina HiSeq 2500 was employed. Molecular barcoding was employed in the preparation of TCR libraries, with unique molecular identifiers being used to normalize TCRbeta repertoire quantification. Starting from the raw public reads, TCRdb applied fastp trimming at Q25, assembled clones with MiXCR and retained in-frame beta chains. Rows are unified per CDR3 protein, each entry keeping the most common DNA and genes. Within this sample are some 640,000 distinct CDR3 sequences, with approximately 15% of them counted one time only. Over 0.95% of the sample comes from the top ten. The specimen comprised PBMCs from the stem cell graft donor, sampled from the stem cell graft. These receptors originate from a human donor who donated a stem cell graft to a child with acute myeloid leukemia.

A few counts support this clonotype. V gene TRBV7-2 combines with J gene TRBJ2-5; 10 nucleotides align to TRBD2. CDR1 is SGHTA and CDR2 is FQGNSA in the germline V gene. The CDR3 is 16 amino acids. V was pared by 5 bases and J by 7 bases, with 13 bases of the junction left unmatched. CDR3 nucleotides: TGTGCCAGCAGCCCACGAGGGACTAGCGTTGACGTGACCCAGTACTTC. Its protein product is CASSPRGTSVDVTQYF. Filled out from reference TRBV7-2 and TRBJ2-5, the complete variable domain reads GAGVSQSPSNKVTEKGKDVELRCDPISGHTALYWYRQSLGQGLEFLIYFQGNSAPDKSGLPSDRFSAERTGGSVSTLTIQRTQQEDSAVYLCASSPRGTSVDVTQYFGPGTRLLVL.

This clonotype was observed at least ten times. V usage is TRBV6-4 and J usage is TRBJ2-3, with D perhaps TRBD1 (6 bases). Trimming took off 2 bases at V and 6 bases at J, with 15 bases between the two ends. This CDR3 has 15 amino acids. Germline CDR1 reads MRHNA; CDR2 reads SNTAGT. The DNA of the CDR3 is TGTGCCAGCAGTGACCCTTTGAAGGGGGTTGATACGCAGTATTTT. Its translation: CASSDPLKGVDTQYF.

The chain has TRBV15 and TRBJ1-2; D is undetermined. This CDR3 has 15 residues. Trimming shortened V by 1 base and J by 0 bases, and 9 bases separated the two germline ends. Germline V gene sequence: CDR1 LNHNV, CDR2 YYDKDF (reference sequence). In nucleotides, the CDR3 is TGTGCCACCAGCAGAGTGATGGAAGCTAACTATGGCTACACCTTC. It is translated as CATSRVMEANYGYTF.

This clonotype was recorded at least ten times. V usage is TRBV20-1 and J usage is TRBJ2-1; possible D gene TRBD1, 6 bases. V was cut by 5 bases and J by 6 bases, with 17 bases left in between. CDR1 DFQATT and CDR2 SNEGSKA come from the germline V gene (reference sequence). The CDR3 is 14 amino acids. In DNA form, the CDR3 reads TGCAGTGCTGGCCGGGACACCTTTCTCAATGAGCAGTTCTTC. Its protein is CSAGRDTFLNEQFF.

In this sample, this clonotype turned up many times. This CDR3 is CSARDSSICLFF. For the CDR3, the DNA is TGCAGTGCTAGAGATTCAAGCATCTGCCTGTTTTTT. The gene calls are TRBV20-1 and TRBJ2-2, with no clear D. The CDR3 spans 12 residues. The V gene lost 0 bases and the J gene lost 14 bases, with 13 bases spanning the gap. Germline lookup yields CDR1 DFQATT and CDR2 SNEGSKA (reference sequence).

CDR3 bases: TGTGCCAGCAGCCGACAGGGCACAAGCTCCTACAATGAGCAGTTCTTC. As protein: CASSRQGTSSYNEQFF. This chain links TRBV12-3 or TRBV12-4 with TRBJ2-1; 7 nucleotides line up with TRBD1. This CDR3 has 16 residues. J gave up 0 bases and V 6 bases, and 8 bases lay outside the gene matches.

This clonotype was seen many times. This chain joins TRBV7-2 and TRBJ1-4; no reliable D call. This CDR3 comprises 13 residues. V dropped 5 bases and J dropped 7 bases, with 11 bases sitting between them. Germline CDR1 is SGHTA and CDR2 is FQGNSA. As DNA, the CDR3 is TGTGCCAGCAGCCGTGGATGGGGTGAAAAACTGTTTTTT. Translating it yields CASSRGWGEKLFF.

J is TRBJ2-3 and V is TRBV7-9; TRBD1 agrees at 10 bases. The CDR3 is 16 residues long. Germline CDR1 and CDR2: SEHNR and FQNEAQ (reference sequence). The V segment lost 5 bases and the J segment 2 bases; nucleotides outside the gene matches: 7. The CDR3 DNA is TGTGCCAGCAGCCTCCCGGGACAGGGGACCACAGATACGCAGTATTTT. Protein product: CASSLPGQGTTDTQYF. Full variable domain (remainder filled in from reference TRBV7-9 and TRBJ2-3): DTGVSQNPRHKITKRGQNVTFRCDPISEHNRLYWYRQTLGQGPEFLTYFQNEAQLEKSRLLSDRFSAERPKGSFSTLEIQRTEQGDSAMYLCASSLPGQGTTDTQYFGPGTRLTVL.

Concerning this clonotype: It may be a read error: a sequence one base away is much more abundant. The chain couples TRBV10-3 to TRBJ1-5; maybe TRBD1 (6 bases). The CDR3 is made up of 16 amino acids. Germline V CDR1 and CDR2: ENHRY, SYGVKD. V lost 0 bases, J lost 3 bases, and 12 bases lay in between. In nucleotides, the CDR3 is TGTGCCATCAGTGAGTCGGACAGTTTCCCCAATCAGCCCCAGCATTTT. It codes for CAISESDSFPNQPQHF.

The table lists this clonotype with a few counts. This sequence joins TRBV7-2 and TRBJ1-1, with unresolved D. V was trimmed by 5 bases and J by 0 bases, leaving 16 bases between them. Germline V gives CDR1 SGHTA, CDR2 FQGNSA. CDR3 length: 16 residues. DNA for the CDR3: TGTGCCAGCAGCCGCCCCCAGGCGCAGCTGAACACTGAAGCTTTCTTT. It yields the protein CASSRPQAQLNTEAFF. Looking up the rest from reference TRBV7-2 and TRBJ1-1 gives the full variable domain: GAGVSQSPSNKVTEKGKDVELRCDPISGHTALYWYRQSLGQGLEFLIYFQGNSAPDKSGLPSDRFSAERTGGSVSTLTIQRTQQEDSAVYLCASSRPQAQLNTEAFFGQGTRLTVV.

This clonotype was picked up many times. This chain links TRBV20-1 with TRBJ1-5; TRBD1 is a possible D gene (6 bases). The CDR3 runs to 12 residues. The V gene lost 3 bases and the J gene lost 10 bases, with 13 bases spanning the gap. From germline, CDR1 is DFQATT and CDR2 SNEGSKA (reference sequence). The CDR3 DNA reads as TGCAGTGCTAGGGAGCTCAGGGGTCCCCAGCATTTT. Its protein is CSARELRGPQHF.

V and J are TRBV9 and TRBJ1-1, with D perhaps matching TRBD1 (5 bases). The CDR3 has 16 residues. V dropped 0 bases and J dropped 1 base, with 13 bases sitting between them. CDR1 is SGDLS, CDR2 YYNGEE, per germline. For the CDR3, the DNA is TGTGCCAGCAGCGTAGCGATGGATGGGGCGAACACTGAAGCTTTCTTT. Amino acids: CASSVAMDGANTEAFF.

The chain joins TRBV7-8 to TRBJ1-2, with D perhaps matching TRBD1 (5 bases). Germline-derived CDR1 and CDR2 are SGHVS and FQNEAQ. V dropped 5 bases and J dropped 8 bases, with 21 bases sitting between them. There are 15 residues in the CDR3. CDR3 bases: TGTGCCAGCAGCGTGTTCTTTCAGGGTTTGGGCGGCTACACCTTC. Amino acid sequence: CASSVFFQGLGGYTF.

The CDR3 nucleotides read TGTGCCAGCAGCTTCCGCCCGGAGACCCAGTACTTC. As protein: CASSFRPETQYF. The V gene is TRBV7-2, the J gene TRBJ2-5; D is unresolved. The CDR3 has 12 residues. V lost 3 bases and J lost 5, with 7 bases in between. Germline V gives CDR1 SGHTA, CDR2 FQGNSA.

This clonotype was observed a handful of times. The chain recombines TRBV12-3 or TRBV12-4 with TRBJ1-5; possibly TRBD1 for D (6 bases). This CDR3 is built from 14 residues. Trimming cost V 5 bases and J 9 bases, with 17 bases left between them. The CDR3 DNA reads as TGTGCCAGCAGTCTCGGACAGCCGATCAGGCCCCAGCATTTT. Protein product: CASSLGQPIRPQHF.

Ten or more counts support this clonotype. The genes are TRBV20-1 and TRBJ1-6; possibly TRBD1 for D (6 bases). This CDR3 region has 13 residues. Germline assignment: CDR1 DFQATT and CDR2 SNEGSKA (reference sequence). V shed 4 bases and J shed 10 bases, with 14 bases lying between them. In DNA form, the CDR3 reads TGCAGTGCTACGAACAGGGTTAGGTCACCCCTCCACTTT. This codes for CSATNRVRSPLHF.

The chain is built from TRBV20-1 and TRBJ1-6; tentative D call: TRBD1 (5 bases). Trimming pared 5 bases from V and 6 bases from J, leaving 17 bases between. The CDR3 spans 15 residues. Germline CDR1 and CDR2: DFQATT and SNEGSKA (reference sequence). CDR3 protein: CSALQPGRVNSPLHF. CDR3 sequence (DNA): TGCAGTGCTCTACAACCGGGACGGGTTAATTCACCCCTCCACTTT.

V and J are TRBV10-3 and TRBJ1-5, with D unresolved. V gave up 2 bases and J gave up 0 bases, with 8 bases separating them. The CDR3 length is 15 residues. CDR1 is ENHRY and CDR2 is SYGVKD in the germline V gene. CDR3 in amino acids: CAISEGIYSNQPQHF. DNA of the CDR3: TGTGCCATCAGTGAGGGGATATATAGCAATCAGCCCCAGCATTTT.

This clonotype was detected many times. The DNA of the CDR3 is TGCAGCGTTGAAGTAACAGAACTCAACACCGGGGAGCTGTTTTTT. This translates into CSVEVTELNTGELFF. The chain couples TRBV29-1 to TRBJ2-2; D unresolved. This CDR3 is built from 15 residues. The germline V gene has CDR1 SQVTM and CDR2 ANQGSEA. The germline V and J ends were trimmed by 1 base and 2 bases, with 11 bases remaining between them.

The chain recombines TRBV20-1 with TRBJ2-1, with a weak D call TRBD1 (7 bases). There are 16 residues in the CDR3. The V gene's germline CDR1 is DFQATT and CDR2 SNEGSKA (reference sequence). V was shortened by 0 bases and J by 3 bases, with 15 bases between the two germline ends. The CDR3 DNA sequence: TGCAGTGCTAGAGACCCTCGCAGGGGGGTCTACAATGAGCAGTTCTTC. It codes for CSARDPRRGVYNEQFF.

The chain has TRBV12-3 or TRBV12-4 and TRBJ1-2; 9 positions match TRBD1. J gave up 2 bases and V 6 bases, and 7 bases lay outside the gene matches. The CDR3 covers 15 residues. The CDR3 region has the DNA TGTGCCAGCAGGGGACAGGGAATAACCAACTATGGCTACACCTTC. This sequence encodes CASRGQGITNYGYTF.

This clonotype appeared many times. The V gene is TRBV6-5, the J gene TRBJ1-2; 8 bases agree with TRBD1. The CDR3 runs to 14 residues. V was pared by 5 bases and J by 7 bases, with 9 bases of the junction left unmatched. CDR1 and CDR2 (germline): MNHEY, SVGAGI. CDR3 sequence reads: CASSPPTGGGGYTF. The CDR3, as DNA: TGTGCCAGCAGTCCACCAACAGGGGGAGGTGGCTACACCTTC.

This clonotype was seen a few times. The CDR3, as DNA: TGCAGCGTTTTTTTTAGCGGGGTAGAGACCCAGTACTTC. This translates into CSVFFSGVETQYF. The rearrangement links TRBV29-1 to TRBJ2-5; 8 bases are a match to TRBD2. Germline-derived CDR1 and CDR2 are SQVTM and ANQGSEA. V gave up 5 bases and J gave up 4 bases; unmatched junction bases: 6. The CDR3 covers 13 residues.

Note on this clonotype: A much larger clonotype is one base distant, so this may be a read error. This rearrangement joins TRBV10-3 to TRBJ2-5; TRBD1 matches 10 bases. Germline values: CDR1 ENHRY, CDR2 SYGVKD. There are 13 residues in the CDR3. Trimming took 10 bases from V and 4 from J; bases not matched to a gene: 6. The CDR3 protein is CATRDRGRETQYF. For the CDR3, the DNA is TGTGCCACCCGGGACAGGGGCCGAGAGACCCAGTACTTC.

The rearrangement joins TRBV27 to TRBJ2-3; D unresolved. The last part of the DNA fits TRBJ1-5 better; the J call may be wrong. This CDR3 is built from 16 residues. CDR1 and CDR2 from the germline V gene are MNHEY and SMNVEV (reference sequence). In DNA, the CDR3 is TGTGCCAGCAGTTTAGGGATTTCAGATCCCACAGATACGCAGCATTTT. Residues: CASSLGISDPTDTQHF.

This clonotype was detected only a few times. This chain links TRBV29-1 with TRBJ1-4, with D unresolved. V was trimmed by 7 bases and J by 4 bases, leaving 19 bases between them. CDR3 length equals 15 residues. The germline gives CDR1 SQVTM, CDR2 ANQGSEA. The CDR3 DNA is TGCAGCGCCGCGGACGGGAAACCCTTTAATGAAAAACTGTTTTTT. Translated: CSAADGKPFNEKLFF. Full variable domain (missing parts from reference TRBV29-1 and TRBJ1-4): SAVISQKPSRDICQRGTSLTIQCQVDSQVTMMFWYRQQPGQSLTLIATANQGSEATYESGFVIDKFPISRPNLTFSTLTVSNMSPEDSSIYLCSAADGKPFNEKLFFGSGTQLSVL.

This clonotype was seen ten or more times. The CDR3 DNA reads TGCAGTGCTAGAGATTTGAGGGGGGACGAGCAGTACGTC. It encodes CSARDLRGDEQYV. V gene TRBV20-1 combines with J gene TRBJ2-7; D is possibly TRBD1 or TRBD2 (6 bases each). The germline gives CDR1 DFQATT, CDR2 SNEGSKA (reference sequence). Trimming took 0 bases from V and 5 from J, leaving 11 bases between them. The CDR3 consists of 13 residues.